Reported below is one TCR beta chain. Generated by immunoSEQ multiplex PCR, the TCRdb table keeps only in-frame clones and is missing some. The sample includes around 130,000 clones, 85% to 90% of them seen just once. The sample is drawn from a study of control samples from healthy donors and cancer patients. In germline, CDR1 is SGHRS, CDR2 YFSETQ. The CDR3 contains 15 residues. The trim removed 4 bases at V and 4 bases at J, leaving 5 bases unmatched. The sequenced sample consisted of PBMCs. The origin of this receptor is a middle-aged man with head and neck cancer. The chain recombines TRBV5-1 with TRBJ2-3; 11 bases are shared with TRBD1. The CDR3 bases are TGCGCCAGCAGCCGCGGACAGGGGGCGGCAGATACGCAGTATTTT. Amino acid sequence: CASSRGQGAADTQYF.